These 27 T cell receptor beta chains share one sample of origin, sequenced in a study of blood T cell repertoires in COVID-19. TCRdb keeps only in-frame clones here, not all; method: immunoSEQ multiplex PCR. The sample has about 290,000 clones, around nine tenths seen once. The sequenced sample was peripheral blood. Every receptor here comes from a woman aged 25 to 39 with COVID-19, enrolled during active disease.

The chain has TRBV19 and TRBJ2-1, with D unclear. Germline V lookup: CDR1 LNHDA, CDR2 SQIVND (reference sequence). The CDR3 totals 13 residues. Trimming shortened V by 6 bases and J by 5 bases, and 11 bases separated the two germline ends. The CDR3: CASSPVSHNEQFF. The CDR3 DNA reads TGTGCCAGTAGCCCAGTATCCCACAATGAGCAGTTCTTC.

This clone is a singleton in its sample. The chain links TRBV11-3 to TRBJ2-5; 13 bases fit TRBD2. Germline V lookup: CDR1 SGHNT, CDR2 YENEEA. This CDR3 contains 17 residues. With 0 bases clipped from V and 2 bases from J, the junction kept 3 bases outside the gene matches. The chain's CDR3 is CASSLESLAGGQETQYF. CDR3 nucleotides: TGTGCCAGCAGCTTAGAGTCACTAGCGGGGGGGCAAGAGACCCAGTACTTC.

This rearrangement joins TRBV2 to TRBJ2-4; 8 nucleotides match TRBD1. CDR1 and CDR2 from the germline V gene are SNHLY and FYNNEI. V lost 6 bases to trimming and J lost 1 base; unmatched junction nucleotides: 5. The CDR3 is made up of 15 amino acids. CDR3 protein: CASSRQGLAKNIQYF. The CDR3 nucleotides are TGTGCCAGCAGCCGACAGGGGCTCGCCAAAAACATTCAGTACTTC.

With respect to this clone: The junction and the germline gene differ at one end; a read error may be behind it. The rearrangement uses TRBV10-2 and TRBJ2-4; 7 bases agree with TRBD1. The CDR3 length is 13 residues. CDR1 and CDR2 from the germline V gene are WSHSY and SAAADI. The CDR3 sequence: CASSELRQGTVDF. The CDR3 bases are TGCGCCAGCAGTGAGTTACGACAGGGAACTGTCGACTTC.

The rearrangement uses TRBV11-3 and TRBJ2-7, with 7 nucleotides matching TRBD1. CDR1 SGHNT and CDR2 YENEEA come from the germline V gene. J gave up 1 base and V 10 bases, and 7 bases lay outside the gene matches. The CDR3 runs to 13 residues. The CDR3 bases are TGTGCCACCTTTACAGGGGAATCCTACGAGCAGTACTTC. As protein: CATFTGESYEQYF.

In DNA form, the CDR3 reads TGTGCCAGCGGCCACCTAACAGGGCAGTACTTC. Translation: CASGHLTGQYF. The V gene is TRBV27, the J gene TRBJ2-7; D is perhaps TRBD1 (5 bases). The CDR3 is made up of 11 amino acids. V was pared by 8 bases and J by 9 bases, with 14 bases between. Germline V CDR1 and CDR2: MNHEY, SMNVEV (reference sequence).

The count of this clone is one. The rearrangement joins TRBV29-1 to TRBJ2-3, with D tentatively TRBD1 (6 bases). Deletions cut 5 bases from V and 2 bases from J, with 20 bases between. The CDR3 is made up of 16 amino acids. Per germline, CDR1 SQVTM and CDR2 ANQGSEA. Here the CDR3 DNA reads TGCAGCGTTTTCACCCAGGGGTGGGGAAACACAGATACGCAGTATTTT. Amino acid sequence: CSVFTQGWGNTDTQYF.

This chain links TRBV2 with TRBJ1-2; D uncertain. Germline lookup yields CDR1 SNHLY and CDR2 FYNNEI. CDR3 size: 13 residues. The V end lost 3 bases, the J end lost 4 bases, and 9 bases lay between the germline ends. This chain's CDR3 is CASSDGPTYGYTF. Written as DNA, the CDR3 is TGTGCCAGCAGTGATGGGCCTACCTATGGCTACACCTTC.

This clone was counted once. This rearrangement joins TRBV6-5 to TRBJ1-5; D unclear. This CDR3 region has 14 residues. Germline V CDR1 and CDR2: MNHEY, SVGAGI. The V and J ends lost 10 bases and 0 bases respectively, with 13 bases between them. The CDR3 is CATSGDFSNQPQHF. The CDR3 coding sequence is TGTGCCACCTCCGGAGATTTTAGCAATCAGCCCCAGCATTTT.

The rearrangement uses TRBV18 and TRBJ2-5; D may be TRBD1 (5 bases). Germline lookup yields CDR1 KGHSH and CDR2 LQKENI. V was trimmed by 6 bases and J by 2 bases, leaving 13 bases between them. The CDR3 runs to 14 residues. The CDR3 is CASSAGHLQETQYF. Here the CDR3 DNA reads TGTGCCAGCTCCGCTGGACACCTTCAAGAGACCCAGTACTTC.

The chain is built from TRBV7-9 and TRBJ1-5; D gene unclear. V gave up 0 bases and J gave up 1 base, with 4 bases separating them. In germline, CDR1 is SEHNR, CDR2 FQNEAQ (reference sequence). This CDR3 comprises 14 residues. The CDR3 nucleotides are TGTGCCAGCAGCTTAGCCATGAGCAATCAGCCCCAGCATTTT. Protein: CASSLAMSNQPQHF.

The rearrangement links TRBV19 to TRBJ1-2; 7 bases are shared with TRBD1. J gave up 2 bases and V 7 bases, and 4 bases lay outside the gene matches. This CDR3 spans 13 amino acids. The V gene's germline CDR1 is LNHDA and CDR2 SQIVND (reference sequence). Here the CDR3 reads CASNPDRNYGYTF. The CDR3 bases are TGTGCCAGTAATCCGGACAGGAACTATGGCTACACCTTC.

V gene TRBV4-1 combines with J gene TRBJ2-1; perhaps TRBD1 as D (6 bases). The CDR3 is 15 residues long. The germline V gene encodes CDR1 MGHRA and CDR2 YSYEKL. V was trimmed by 7 bases and J by 5 bases, leaving 18 bases between them. This CDR3 reads CASTRLDSLNNEQFF. DNA of the CDR3: TGCGCCAGCACGAGGCTGGACAGCTTAAACAATGAGCAGTTCTTC.

This clone was counted only a few times. The rearrangement links TRBV7-9 to TRBJ2-7; maybe TRBD1 (6 bases). CDR1 is SEHNR and CDR2 is FQNEAQ in the germline V gene (reference sequence). Trimming stripped 10 bases from V and 5 bases from J, with 21 bases between. The CDR3 spans 14 residues. In DNA form, the CDR3 reads TGTGCCACACGCGGTAGGGTAGGGGGTAACGAGCAGTACTTC. Translation gives CATRGRVGGNEQYF.

The V call is TRBV6-5, the J call TRBJ1-3; 8 positions agree with TRBD1. V trimming: 2 bases; J trimming: 2 bases; junction bases outside the gene matches: 5. The CDR3 is 16 amino acids. CDR1 is MNHEY and CDR2 is SVGAGI in the germline V gene. As DNA, the CDR3 is TGTGCCAGCAGTTACAGGACAGGGTTGGCTGGAAACACCATATATTTT. Translated: CASSYRTGLAGNTIYF.

The chain joins TRBV6-4 to TRBJ2-1; 11 bases match TRBD2. V lost 6 bases, J lost 3 bases, and 4 bases stayed unmatched. The germline CDR1 and CDR2 sequences are MRHNA and SNTAGT. The CDR3 contains 15 residues. In DNA form, the CDR3 reads TGTGCCAGCAGACGACTAGCGGGGATCTACAATGAGCAGTTCTTC. Its translation is CASRRLAGIYNEQFF.

This clone was found a few times. Other nucleotide sequences in the sample specify the same CDR3. V gene TRBV19 combines with J gene TRBJ1-5; maybe TRBD1 (6 bases). The ends were cut back, 5 bases at V and 0 bases at J, with 14 bases in the middle. CDR1 is LNHDA and CDR2 is SQIVND in the germline V gene (reference sequence). This CDR3 spans 16 amino acids. The CDR3 nucleotides read TGTGCCAGTAGTTTAGGAGGGGGAAATAGCAATCAGCCCCAGCATTTT. It yields the protein CASSLGGGNSNQPQHF.

CDR3 bases: TGTGCCAGCAGTCCCCTAGGGGACAGGGCGGCCACCGGGGAGCTGTTTTTT. The encoded protein is CASSPLGDRAATGELFF. J is TRBJ2-2 and V is TRBV6-6; 9 bases match TRBD1. CDR3 length equals 17 residues. CDR1 is MNHNY and CDR2 is SVGAGI in the germline V gene (reference sequence). The J segment lost 4 bases and the V segment lost 5 bases, leaving 11 bases of the junction unmatched.

The chain has TRBV4-1 and TRBJ1-5; D is uncertain. V was shortened by 0 bases and J by 0 bases, with 12 bases between the two germline ends. The CDR3 consists of 17 residues. The V gene's germline CDR1 is MGHRA and CDR2 YSYEKL. The CDR3 sequence: CASSQDQRLHSNQPQHF. In DNA form, the CDR3 reads TGCGCCAGCAGCCAAGATCAGAGGCTCCATAGCAATCAGCCCCAGCATTTT.

The rearrangement uses TRBV11-2 and TRBJ2-1, with TRBD2 matching over 8 bases. The germline CDR1 and CDR2 sequences are SGHAT and FQNNGV. Germline trimming cut 2 bases from V and 5 bases from J; bases unmatched to any gene: 11. This CDR3 spans 17 amino acids. The CDR3: CASSLLRSTSGHNEQFF. CDR3 nucleotide sequence: TGTGCCAGCAGCTTACTAAGGTCAACTAGCGGCCACAATGAGCAGTTCTTC.

The chain uses TRBV11-3 and TRBJ1-1, with 8 positions matching TRBD1. CDR3 length: 13 residues. The V gene end was trimmed by 4 bases and the J gene end by 3 bases; junction bases not matched to a gene: 1. Germline V gene data show CDR1 as SGHNT and CDR2 as YENEEA. CDR3 loop: CASSSQGDTEAFF. CDR3 nucleotide sequence: TGTGCCAGCAGCTCACAGGGGGACACTGAAGCTTTCTTT.

The sample holds one count of this clone. The chain employs TRBV20-1 and TRBJ2-3; 9 bases fit TRBD2. The V segment lost 3 bases and the J segment 3 bases; nucleotides outside the gene matches: 10. The CDR3 contains 16 residues. Germline CDR1 and CDR2: DFQATT and SNEGSKA (reference sequence). CDR3 DNA sequence: TGCAGTGCTAGTTTGGGTGCGGGGGGGCGGACAGATACGCAGTATTTT. Its translation: CSASLGAGGRTDTQYF.

This chain uses TRBV27 with TRBJ1-1, with a tentative D call TRBD1 (5 bases). The length of the CDR3 is 14 residues. The germline CDR1 and CDR2 sequences are MNHEY and SMNVEV (reference sequence). V gave up 1 base and J gave up 1 base, with 7 bases separating them. CDR3 coding DNA: TGTGCCAGCAGTTTATTGCAGGGGAACACTGAAGCTTTCTTT. Encoded protein: CASSLLQGNTEAFF.

The CDR3 bases are TGTGCCAGCTCACCAGGGACCCGGGGGGATGAAAAACTGTTTTTT. Translating it yields CASSPGTRGDEKLFF. This sequence joins TRBV18 and TRBJ1-4, with a possible D match to TRBD1 (5 bases). The V gene lost 2 bases and the J gene lost 6 bases, with 13 bases spanning the gap. Looked up from germline, CDR1 is KGHSH and CDR2 is LQKENI. This CDR3 has 15 residues.

The V call is TRBV14, the J call TRBJ2-7; TRBD2 matches at 11 bases. Per the germline V gene, CDR1 is SGHDN and CDR2 is FVKESK. This CDR3 comprises 15 residues. J was trimmed by 4 bases and V by 1 base; bases with no gene match: 3. The CDR3 nucleotides are TGTGCCAGCAGCCAAGGACTAGCGGGGCTTTACGAGCAGTACTTC. Translated, it gives CASSQGLAGLYEQYF.

The CDR3 DNA is TGCGCCAGCAGCTTGGTCGGGGAGACCCAGTACTTC. Protein sequence: CASSLVGETQYF. The genes are TRBV5-1 and TRBJ2-5; no reliable D call. This CDR3 is built from 12 residues. Germline assignment: CDR1 SGHRS and CDR2 YFSETQ. V lost 0 bases to trimming and J lost 5 bases, with 5 bases between them.

J is TRBJ1-3 and V is TRBV5-5; D is possibly TRBD1 (6 bases). V dropped 5 bases and J dropped 8 bases, with 17 bases sitting between them. From germline, CDR1 is SGHKS and CDR2 YYEKEE (reference sequence). This CDR3 has 14 residues. This chain's CDR3 is CASRSNRVRDTIYF. The CDR3 DNA is TGTGCCAGCAGATCAAACAGGGTACGGGACACCATATATTTT.